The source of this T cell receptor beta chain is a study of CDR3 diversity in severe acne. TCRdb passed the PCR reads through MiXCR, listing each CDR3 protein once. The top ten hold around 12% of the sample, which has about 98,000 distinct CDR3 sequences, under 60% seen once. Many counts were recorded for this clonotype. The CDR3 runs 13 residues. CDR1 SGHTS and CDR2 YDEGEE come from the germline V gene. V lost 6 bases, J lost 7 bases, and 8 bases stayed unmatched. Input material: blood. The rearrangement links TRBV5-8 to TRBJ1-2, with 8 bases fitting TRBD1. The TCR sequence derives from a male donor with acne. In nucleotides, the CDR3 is TGTGCCAGCATCGACAGGGGAGCGGGTGGCTACACCTTC. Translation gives CASIDRGAGGYTF.